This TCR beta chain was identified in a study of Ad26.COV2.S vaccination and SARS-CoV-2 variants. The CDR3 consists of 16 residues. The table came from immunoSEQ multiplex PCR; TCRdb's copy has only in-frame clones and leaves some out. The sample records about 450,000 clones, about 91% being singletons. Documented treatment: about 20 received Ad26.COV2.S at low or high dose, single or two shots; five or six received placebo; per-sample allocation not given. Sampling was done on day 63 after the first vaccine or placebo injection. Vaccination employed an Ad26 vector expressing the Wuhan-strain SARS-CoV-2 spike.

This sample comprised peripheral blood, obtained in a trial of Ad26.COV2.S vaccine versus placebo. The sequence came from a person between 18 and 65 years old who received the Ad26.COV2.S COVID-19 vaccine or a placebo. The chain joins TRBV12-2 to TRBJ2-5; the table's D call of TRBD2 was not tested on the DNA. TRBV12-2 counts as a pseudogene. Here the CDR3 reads CASRLAPVGEGETQYF. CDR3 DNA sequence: TGTGCAAGTCGCTTAGCGCCGGTCGGGGAGGGGGAGACCCAGTACTTC.